This T cell receptor beta chain comes out of a study of shared clonotypes between healthy human individuals. The donors, all of them Caucasian adults, lived in Nashville, Tennessee. The study's findings and limits: Sampling used blood alone; tissue repertoires probably differ.

In regard to this clone: Its antigen is unknown.

At the deep level, the assay was run. Method: immunoSEQ multiplex PCR; TCRdb's copy keeps in-frame clones and lacks some. Of 520,000 or so clones detected, 79% appear once; the ten largest clones hold under 15%. Sequenced: PBMCs. The clonotype was recovered from a woman in her thirties or forties in good health. Some clones in this sample may be carry-over from other donors' samples.

The chain's CDR3 is CSADTGTRDEQYF. The DNA for the CDR3 is TGCAGCGCCGACACAGGGACGAGGGACGAGCAGTACTTC. The chain uses TRBV29-1 and TRBJ2-7; D perhaps matches TRBD1 (6 bases). The CDR3 extends over 13 amino acids. CDR1 and CDR2 (germline): SQVTM, ANQGSEA. The V end lost 7 bases, the J end lost 5 bases, and 18 bases lay between the germline ends.